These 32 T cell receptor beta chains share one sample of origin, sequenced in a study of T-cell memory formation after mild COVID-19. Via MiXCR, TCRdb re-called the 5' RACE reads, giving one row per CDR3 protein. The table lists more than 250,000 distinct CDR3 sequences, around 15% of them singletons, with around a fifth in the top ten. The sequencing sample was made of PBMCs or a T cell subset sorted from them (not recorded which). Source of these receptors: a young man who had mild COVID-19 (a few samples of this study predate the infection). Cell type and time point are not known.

The chain's CDR3 is CASSLTGLITDTQYF. DNA of the CDR3: TGTGCCAGCAGCTTAACGGGACTGATCACAGATACGCAGTATTTT. The V gene is TRBV5-4, the J gene TRBJ2-3, with D possibly TRBD2 on 6 matching bases. The CDR3 consists of 15 residues. Per the germline V gene, CDR1 is SGHNT and CDR2 is YYREEE (reference sequence). V dropped 2 bases and J dropped 2 bases, with 12 bases sitting between them.

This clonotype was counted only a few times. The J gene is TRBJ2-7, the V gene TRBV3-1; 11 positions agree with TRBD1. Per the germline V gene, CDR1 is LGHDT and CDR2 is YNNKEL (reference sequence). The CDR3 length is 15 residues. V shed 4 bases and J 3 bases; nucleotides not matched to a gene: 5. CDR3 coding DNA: TGTGCCAGCAGCCCCGGGACAGGGGGAGGCTACGAGCAGTACTTC. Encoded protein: CASSPGTGGGYEQYF.

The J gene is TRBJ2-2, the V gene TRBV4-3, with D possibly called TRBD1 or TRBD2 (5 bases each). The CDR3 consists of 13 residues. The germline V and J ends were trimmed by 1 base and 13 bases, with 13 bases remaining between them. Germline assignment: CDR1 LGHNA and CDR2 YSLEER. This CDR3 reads CASSQVMGVGLFF. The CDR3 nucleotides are TGCGCCAGCAGCCAAGTGATGGGGGTCGGGCTGTTTTTT.

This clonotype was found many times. CDR3 in DNA: TGTGCCAGCAGCCTGGACAGGAGGAGCTCCTATAATTCACCCCTCCACTTT. Translated, it gives CASSLDRRSSYNSPLHF. The chain combines TRBV12-3 or TRBV12-4 with TRBJ1-6, with TRBD1 matching over 7 bases. V shed 6 bases, J shed 0 bases, and the junction held 8 bases outside the gene matches. The CDR3 consists of 17 residues.

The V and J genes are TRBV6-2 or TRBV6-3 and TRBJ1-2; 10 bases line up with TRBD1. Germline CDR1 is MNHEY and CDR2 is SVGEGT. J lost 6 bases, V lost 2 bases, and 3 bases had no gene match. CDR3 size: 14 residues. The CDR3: CASSYPGQGNGYTF. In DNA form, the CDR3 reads TGTGCCAGCAGTTACCCGGGACAGGGGAATGGCTACACCTTC.

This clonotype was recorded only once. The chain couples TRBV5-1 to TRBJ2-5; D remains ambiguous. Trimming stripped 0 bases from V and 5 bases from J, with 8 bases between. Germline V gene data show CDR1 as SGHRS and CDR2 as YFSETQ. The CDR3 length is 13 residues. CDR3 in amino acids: CASSLGPSETQYF. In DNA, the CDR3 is TGCGCCAGCAGCTTGGGCCCGTCGGAGACCCAGTACTTC.

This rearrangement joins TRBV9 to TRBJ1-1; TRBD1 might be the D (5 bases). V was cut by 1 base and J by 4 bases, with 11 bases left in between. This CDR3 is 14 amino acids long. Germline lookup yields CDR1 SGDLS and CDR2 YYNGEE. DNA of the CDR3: TGTGCCAGCAGCGTACGGGGGGAGAGCACTGAAGCTTTCTTT. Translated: CASSVRGESTEAFF.

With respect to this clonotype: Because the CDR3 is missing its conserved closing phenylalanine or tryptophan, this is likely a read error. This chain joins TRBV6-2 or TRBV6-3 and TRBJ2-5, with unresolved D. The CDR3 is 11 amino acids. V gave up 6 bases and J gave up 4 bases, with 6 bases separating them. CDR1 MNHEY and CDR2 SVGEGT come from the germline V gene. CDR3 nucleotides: TGTGCCAGCAGCGTGGGAGAGACCCAGTACTTA. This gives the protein CASSVGETQYL.

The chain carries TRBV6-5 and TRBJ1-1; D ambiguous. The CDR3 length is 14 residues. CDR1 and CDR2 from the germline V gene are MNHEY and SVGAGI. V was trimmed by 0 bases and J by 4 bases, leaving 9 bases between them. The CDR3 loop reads CASSYSDESTEAFF. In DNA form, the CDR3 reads TGTGCCAGCAGTTACTCTGATGAGAGCACTGAAGCTTTCTTT.

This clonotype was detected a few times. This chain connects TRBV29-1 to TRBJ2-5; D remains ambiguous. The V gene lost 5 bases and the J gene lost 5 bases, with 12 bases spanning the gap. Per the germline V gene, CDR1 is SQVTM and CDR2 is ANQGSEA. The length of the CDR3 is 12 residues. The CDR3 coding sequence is TGCAGCGTTCCCGTCGGGTTCGAGACCCAGTACTTC. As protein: CSVPVGFETQYF.

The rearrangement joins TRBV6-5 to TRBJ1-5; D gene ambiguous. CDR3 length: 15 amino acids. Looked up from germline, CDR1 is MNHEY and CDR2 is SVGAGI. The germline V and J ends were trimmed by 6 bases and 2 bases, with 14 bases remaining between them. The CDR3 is CASRRSRAGNQPQHF. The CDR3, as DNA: TGTGCCAGCAGGCGTAGTAGGGCCGGCAATCAGCCCCAGCATTTT.

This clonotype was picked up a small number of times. CDR3 sequence: CASSLGMSAAAQYF. The DNA for the CDR3 is TGTGCCAGCAGCTTAGGGATGTCAGCGGCTGCGCAGTATTTT. The genes are TRBV7-2 and TRBJ2-3, with D perhaps TRBD2 (5 bases). CDR3 length: 14 amino acids. V gave up 1 base and J gave up 10 bases, with 15 bases separating them. Germline CDR1 SGHTA, CDR2 FQGNSA.

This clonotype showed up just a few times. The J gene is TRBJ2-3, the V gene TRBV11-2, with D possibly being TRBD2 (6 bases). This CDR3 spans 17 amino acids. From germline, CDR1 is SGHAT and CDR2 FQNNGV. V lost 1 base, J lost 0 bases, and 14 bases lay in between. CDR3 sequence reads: CASSLGAGTRSTDTQYF. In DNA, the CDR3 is TGTGCCAGCAGCTTAGGGGCGGGGACCCGTAGCACAGATACGCAGTATTTT.

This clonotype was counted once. The CDR3 DNA sequence: TGTGCCAGCAGCTTAGAGACAGGCACTGAGCAGTACTTC. Translation: CASSLETGTEQYF. The chain employs TRBV7-8 and TRBJ2-7; D may be TRBD1 (6 bases). This CDR3 comprises 13 residues. The V gene's germline CDR1 is SGHVS and CDR2 FQNEAQ. Trimming took off 1 base at V and 7 bases at J, with 11 bases between the two ends.

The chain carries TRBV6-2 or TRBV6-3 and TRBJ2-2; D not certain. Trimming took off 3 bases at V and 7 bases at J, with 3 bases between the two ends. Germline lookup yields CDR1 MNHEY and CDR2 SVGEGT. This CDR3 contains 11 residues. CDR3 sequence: CASSYVGELFF. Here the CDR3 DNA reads TGTGCCAGCAGTTATGTCGGGGAGCTGTTTTTT.

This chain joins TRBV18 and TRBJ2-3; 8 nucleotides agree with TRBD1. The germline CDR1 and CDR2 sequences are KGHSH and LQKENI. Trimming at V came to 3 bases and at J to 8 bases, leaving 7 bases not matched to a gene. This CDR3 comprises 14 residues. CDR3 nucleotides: TGTGCCAGCTCACCTGTGGACAGGGCGGGTACGCAGTATTTT. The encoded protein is CASSPVDRAGTQYF.

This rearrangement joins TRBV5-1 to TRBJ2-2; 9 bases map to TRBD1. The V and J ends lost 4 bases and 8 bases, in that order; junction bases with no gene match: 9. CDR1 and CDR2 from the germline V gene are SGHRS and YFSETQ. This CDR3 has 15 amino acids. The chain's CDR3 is CASSRGTGKNGELFF. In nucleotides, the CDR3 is TGCGCCAGCAGCCGTGGGACAGGGAAAAATGGGGAGCTGTTTTTT.

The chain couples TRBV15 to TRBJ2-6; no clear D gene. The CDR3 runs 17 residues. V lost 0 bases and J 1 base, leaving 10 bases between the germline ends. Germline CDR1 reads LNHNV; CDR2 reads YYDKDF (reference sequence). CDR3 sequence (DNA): TGTGCCACCAGCAGAGAAGGGTCGTTGTCTGGGGCCAACGTCCTGACTTTC. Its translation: CATSREGSLSGANVLTF.

The CDR3 sequence is CASSVEGGGPFGELFF. CDR3 bases: TGTGCCAGCAGCGTAGAAGGCGGGGGCCCGTTCGGGGAGCTGTTTTTT. The rearrangement joins TRBV9 to TRBJ2-2; maybe TRBD2 (7 bases). Germline values: CDR1 SGDLS, CDR2 YYNGEE. The ends were cut back, 0 bases at V and 7 bases at J, with 16 bases in the middle. The CDR3 runs to 16 residues.

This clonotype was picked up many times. The CDR3 bases are TGTGCCAGCAGCGTGGAAGGACGGGATGAGCAGTTCTTC. Translation: CASSVEGRDEQFF. The chain recombines TRBV9 with TRBJ2-1; D remains ambiguous. Germline loops: CDR1 SGDLS, CDR2 YYNGEE. Between the trimmed V and J ends, which lost 2 bases and 8 bases, there was a span of 11 bases. The CDR3 length is 13 residues.

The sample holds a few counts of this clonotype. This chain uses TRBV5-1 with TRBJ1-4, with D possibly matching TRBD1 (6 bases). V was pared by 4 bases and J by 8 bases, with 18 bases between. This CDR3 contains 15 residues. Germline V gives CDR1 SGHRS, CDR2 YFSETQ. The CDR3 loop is CASSLGFGDNEKLFF. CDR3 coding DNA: TGCGCCAGCAGCCTTGGATTTGGGGACAACGAAAAACTGTTTTTT.

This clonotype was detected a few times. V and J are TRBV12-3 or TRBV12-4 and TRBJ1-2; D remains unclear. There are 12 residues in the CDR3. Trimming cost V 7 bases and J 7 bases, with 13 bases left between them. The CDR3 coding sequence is TGTGCCAGCAAGAACCCAGGCGGTGGCTACACCTTC. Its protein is CASKNPGGGYTF.

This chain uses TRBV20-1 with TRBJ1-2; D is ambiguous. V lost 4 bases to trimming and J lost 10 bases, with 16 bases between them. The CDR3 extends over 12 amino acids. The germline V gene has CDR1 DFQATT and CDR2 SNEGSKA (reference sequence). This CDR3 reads CSAIPVLDDYTF. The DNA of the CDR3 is TGCAGTGCTATCCCGGTCCTCGATGACTACACCTTC.

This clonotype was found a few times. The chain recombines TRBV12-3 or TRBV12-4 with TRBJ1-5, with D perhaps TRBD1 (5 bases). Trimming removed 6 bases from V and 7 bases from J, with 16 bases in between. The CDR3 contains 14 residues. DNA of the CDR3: TGTGCCAGCAGCAAAGGACCAGGGAACCAGCCCCAGCATTTT. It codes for CASSKGPGNQPQHF.

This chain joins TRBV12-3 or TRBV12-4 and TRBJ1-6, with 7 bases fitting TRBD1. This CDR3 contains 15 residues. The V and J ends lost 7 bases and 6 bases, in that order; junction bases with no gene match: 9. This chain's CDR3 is CASTLRQGRNSPLHF. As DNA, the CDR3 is TGTGCCAGCACCTTAAGACAGGGACGTAATTCACCCCTCCACTTT.

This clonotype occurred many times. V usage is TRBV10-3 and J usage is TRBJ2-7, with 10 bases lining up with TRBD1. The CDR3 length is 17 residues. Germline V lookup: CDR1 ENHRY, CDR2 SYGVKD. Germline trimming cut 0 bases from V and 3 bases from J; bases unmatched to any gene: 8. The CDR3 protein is CAISESGATGGRYEQYF. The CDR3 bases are TGTGCCATCAGTGAGTCGGGGGCGACAGGGGGCCGCTACGAGCAGTACTTC.

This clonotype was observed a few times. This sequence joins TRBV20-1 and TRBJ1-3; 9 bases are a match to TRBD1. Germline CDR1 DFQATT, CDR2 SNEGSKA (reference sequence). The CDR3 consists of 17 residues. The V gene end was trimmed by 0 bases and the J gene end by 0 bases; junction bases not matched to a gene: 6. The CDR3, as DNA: TGCAGTGCTAGAGAGGACAGGGGCCGTCTCTCTGGAAACACCATATATTTT. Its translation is CSAREDRGRLSGNTIYF.

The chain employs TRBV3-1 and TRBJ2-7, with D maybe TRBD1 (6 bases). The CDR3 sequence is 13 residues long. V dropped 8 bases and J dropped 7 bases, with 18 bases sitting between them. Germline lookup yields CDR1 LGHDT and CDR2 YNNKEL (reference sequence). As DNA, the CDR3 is TGTGCCAGCGAGATTAGCAGGGGCGGTGAGCAGTACTTC. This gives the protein CASEISRGGEQYF.

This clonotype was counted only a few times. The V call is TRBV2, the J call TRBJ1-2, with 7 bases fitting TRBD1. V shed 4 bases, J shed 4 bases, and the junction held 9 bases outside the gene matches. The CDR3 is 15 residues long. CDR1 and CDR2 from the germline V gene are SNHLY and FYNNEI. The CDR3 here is CASSATGRSSYGYTF. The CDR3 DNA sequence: TGTGCCAGCAGTGCGACAGGGAGGAGTAGCTATGGCTACACCTTC.

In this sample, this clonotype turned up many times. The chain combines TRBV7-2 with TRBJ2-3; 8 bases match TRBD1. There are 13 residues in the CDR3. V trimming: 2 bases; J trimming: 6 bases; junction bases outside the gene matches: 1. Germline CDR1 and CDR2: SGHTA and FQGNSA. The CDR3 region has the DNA TGTGCCAGCAGCTTAAGACAGGGGGATACGCAGTATTTT. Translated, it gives CASSLRQGDTQYF.

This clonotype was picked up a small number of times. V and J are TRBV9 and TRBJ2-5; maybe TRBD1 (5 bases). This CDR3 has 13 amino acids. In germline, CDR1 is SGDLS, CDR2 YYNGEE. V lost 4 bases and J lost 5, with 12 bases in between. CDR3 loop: CASSSDSWETQYF. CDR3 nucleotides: TGTGCCAGCAGCAGCGACAGTTGGGAGACCCAGTACTTC.

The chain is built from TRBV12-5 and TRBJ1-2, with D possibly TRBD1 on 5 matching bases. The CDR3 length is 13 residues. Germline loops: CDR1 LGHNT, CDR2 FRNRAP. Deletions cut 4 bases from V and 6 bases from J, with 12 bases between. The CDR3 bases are TGTGCTAGTGGTTCGGAAGGGGTTGATGGCTACACCTTC. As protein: CASGSEGVDGYTF.